These 2 T cell receptor beta chains share one sample of origin, sequenced in a study of blood T cell repertoires in COVID-19. Here immunoSEQ multiplex PCR was the method, and the copy in TCRdb shows in-frame clones only, minus some. The sample carries approximately 200,000 clones, around 95% recorded once. Sequencing was carried out using peripheral blood. These receptors all stem from a young man with COVID-19, enrolled during active disease.

This chain connects TRBV6-5 to TRBJ2-7; possibly TRBD2 for D (5 bases). The CDR3 has 12 amino acids. V dropped 5 bases and J dropped 6 bases, with 11 bases sitting between them. Germline CDR1 is MNHEY and CDR2 is SVGAGI. CDR3 nucleotides: TGTGCCAGCAGTCCCCAAGGGAGCGAGCAGTACTTC. Translated: CASSPQGSEQYF.

This sequence joins TRBV2 and TRBJ1-3, with 11 bases lining up with TRBD1. Germline V gives CDR1 SNHLY, CDR2 FYNNEI. Germline trimming cut 4 bases from V and 3 bases from J; bases unmatched to any gene: 2. This CDR3 is 15 amino acids long. Here the CDR3 DNA reads TGTGCCAGCAGTGGGGACAGGGGGTTTGGAAACACCATATATTTT. This translates into CASSGDRGFGNTIYF.